The table lists the clone carrying this T cell receptor (beta chain) with a few counts. The antigen is unknown. This entry comes from a study of T cells in Graves' hyperthyroidism and ophthalmopathy. The V and J ends lost 4 bases and 6 bases respectively, with 19 bases between them. The CDR3 totals 15 residues. Germline V lookup: CDR1 SGHTS, CDR2 YDEGEE. RNA transcripts were the template for amplifying TCR beta CDR3 regions. RT-PCR in the first round (using the HTBI primer set) targeted the TCR CDR3. TCRdb recomputed calls from the multiplex PCR reads with MiXCR, one row per CDR3 protein. The table has some 650,000 distinct CDR3 sequences, approximately 15% seen once. Findings and caveats of the study: Most thyroid clonotypes with frequency above 0.001 were detected in blood.

From more than 9.5 ml of fresh peripheral blood, PBMCs were isolated. Input material: blood. The sequence came from a woman aged 40-49 years with Graves' ophthalmopathy. The chain has TRBV5-8 and TRBJ1-2, with a possible D match to TRBD1 (6 bases). The CDR3 region is CASSRNQQGYDGYTF. CDR3 coding DNA: TGTGCCAGCAGCCGAAACCAACAGGGTTACGATGGCTACACCTTC. Based on the CDR3 plus reference TRBV5-8 and TRBJ1-2, the full variable domain is EAGVTQSPTHLIKTRGQQATLRCSPISGHTSVYWYQQALGLGLQFLLWYDEGEERNRGNFPPRFSGRQFPNYSSELNVNALELEDSALYLCASSRNQQGYDGYTFGSGTRLTVV.